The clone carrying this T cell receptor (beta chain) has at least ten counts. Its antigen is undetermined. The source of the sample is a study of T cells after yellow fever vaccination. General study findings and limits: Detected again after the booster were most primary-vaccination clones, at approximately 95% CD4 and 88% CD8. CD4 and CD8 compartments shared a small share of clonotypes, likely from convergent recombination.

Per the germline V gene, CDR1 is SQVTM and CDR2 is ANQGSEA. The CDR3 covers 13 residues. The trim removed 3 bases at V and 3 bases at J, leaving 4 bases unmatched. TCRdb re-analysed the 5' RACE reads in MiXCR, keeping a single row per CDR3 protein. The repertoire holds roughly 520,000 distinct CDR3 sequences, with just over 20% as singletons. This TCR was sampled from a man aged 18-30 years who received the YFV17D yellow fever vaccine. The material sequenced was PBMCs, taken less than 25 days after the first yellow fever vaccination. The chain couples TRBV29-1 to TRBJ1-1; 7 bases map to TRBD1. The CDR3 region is CSVDTGEDTEAFF. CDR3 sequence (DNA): TGCAGCGTTGATACAGGGGAGGACACTGAAGCTTTCTTT.